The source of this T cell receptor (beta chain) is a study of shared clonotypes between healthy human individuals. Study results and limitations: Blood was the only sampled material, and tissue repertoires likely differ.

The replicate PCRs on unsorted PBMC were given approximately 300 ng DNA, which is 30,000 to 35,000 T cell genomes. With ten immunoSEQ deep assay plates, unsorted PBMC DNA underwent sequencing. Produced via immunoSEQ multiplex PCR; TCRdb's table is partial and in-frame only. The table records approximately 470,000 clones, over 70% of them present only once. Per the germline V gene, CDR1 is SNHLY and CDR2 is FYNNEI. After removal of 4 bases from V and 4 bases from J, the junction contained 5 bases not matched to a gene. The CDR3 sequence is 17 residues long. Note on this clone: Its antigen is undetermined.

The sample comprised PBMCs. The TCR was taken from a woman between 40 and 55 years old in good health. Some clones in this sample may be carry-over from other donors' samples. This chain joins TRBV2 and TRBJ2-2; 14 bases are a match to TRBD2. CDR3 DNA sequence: TGTGCCAGCAGTGTCGGGACTAGCGGGAGCGGCACCGGGGAGCTGTTTTTT. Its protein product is CASSVGTSGSGTGELFF.